The 25 T cell receptor beta chains in this list originate from one sample, sequenced in a study of blood T cell repertoires in COVID-19. Sequencing used immunoSEQ multiplex PCR; TCRdb keeps in-frame clones, though not all of them. Found here are over 90,000 clones, 70% to 90% of them singletons; the top ten hold 3.5%. Sequenced sample: peripheral blood. The receptors shown here come from a woman in her sixties or seventies with acute or convalescent COVID-19.

The chain combines TRBV9 with TRBJ1-1; D unresolved. Per the germline V gene, CDR1 is SGDLS and CDR2 is YYNGEE. Trimming left V 0 bases short and J 3 bases short, with 6 bases between. The length of the CDR3 is 13 residues. The CDR3 nucleotides are TGTGCCAGCAGCGTAGCTCAGTACACTGAAGCTTTCTTT. It encodes CASSVAQYTEAFF.

The gene calls are TRBV5-4 and TRBJ2-5; 8 nucleotides line up with TRBD2. Unmatched junction bases numbered 2, after V lost 0 bases and J lost 4 bases. Germline V gene sequence: CDR1 SGHNT, CDR2 YYREEE (reference sequence). CDR3 length: 14 amino acids. The CDR3 region is CASSLEREPETQYF. The CDR3 DNA follows: TGTGCCAGCAGCTTGGAGCGGGAGCCAGAGACCCAGTACTTC.

The rearrangement uses TRBV28 and TRBJ2-5, with a weak D call TRBD2 (5 bases). V lost 4 bases and J lost 5, with 8 bases in between. CDR3 length: 12 residues. Germline lookup yields CDR1 MDHEN and CDR2 SYDVKM. The CDR3 DNA is TGTGCCAGCAGTTCGGGGATGGAGACCCAGTACTTC. It codes for CASSSGMETQYF.

This clone appeared once. The V and J genes are TRBV24-1 and TRBJ1-5, with 9 bases that match TRBD1. The V segment lost 9 bases and the J segment 6 bases; nucleotides outside the gene matches: 5. Germline CDR1 KGHDR, CDR2 SFDVKD. The CDR3 consists of 13 residues. In DNA form, the CDR3 reads TGTGCCACCGGGGACAGGGATGGTCAGCCCCAGCATTTT. It specifies CATGDRDGQPQHF.

The DNA for the CDR3 is TGTGCCAGCAGTTTCAATCCCCACGGGGGTCACACTGAAGCTTTCTTT. Residues: CASSFNPHGGHTEAFF. V usage is TRBV27 and J usage is TRBJ1-1; D may be TRBD1 (5 bases). The germline gives CDR1 MNHEY, CDR2 SMNVEV (reference sequence). This CDR3 has 16 amino acids. The V end lost 3 bases, the J end lost 3 bases, and 17 bases lay between the germline ends.

This clone has just a few counts. The chain combines TRBV6-5 with TRBJ2-1; D is possibly TRBD2 (6 bases). Germline-derived CDR1 and CDR2 are MNHEY and SVGAGI. V gave up 7 bases and J gave up 6 bases, with 16 bases separating them. CDR3 length equals 14 residues. The CDR3 region is CASKQLAIGNEQFF. The CDR3 coding sequence is TGTGCCAGCAAGCAACTAGCAATCGGCAATGAGCAGTTCTTC.

V is TRBV23-1 and J is TRBJ2-1; TRBD2 matches at 11 bases. TRBV23-1 has ORF status, its function being uncertain. This CDR3 is 18 amino acids long. V gave up 3 bases and J gave up 8 bases; unmatched junction bases: 15. The CDR3 protein is CASSQGPLASGRTDEQFF. CDR3 DNA sequence: TGCGCCAGCAGTCAGGGGCCCCTTGCTAGCGGGAGGACCGATGAGCAGTTCTTC.

A remark on this clone: Additional DNA sequences in this sample encode the identical CDR3. This rearrangement joins TRBV28 to TRBJ1-1; D is undetermined. The CDR3 spans 13 residues. Germline assignment: CDR1 MDHEN and CDR2 SYDVKM. V gave up 2 bases and J gave up 1 base, with 5 bases separating them. As DNA, the CDR3 is TGTGCCAGCAGTTTACCGGGGAACACTGAAGCTTTCTTT. Residues: CASSLPGNTEAFF.

This clone was counted a few times. The same CDR3 is also encoded by other DNA sequences in this sample. The chain couples TRBV9 to TRBJ1-1; the D gene is possibly TRBD1 (5 bases). The CDR3 contains 13 residues. Germline V gene data show CDR1 as SGDLS and CDR2 as YYNGEE. V was trimmed by 4 bases and J by 5 bases, leaving 12 bases between them. The CDR3 spells CASSLGGGTEAFF. CDR3 DNA sequence: TGTGCCAGCAGCCTCGGCGGGGGAACTGAAGCTTTCTTT.

On this clone itself: The junction departs from germline at one end; a sequencing error may be responsible. The chain recombines TRBV7-7 with TRBJ2-2, with 9 bases lining up with TRBD1. Germline V gene data show CDR1 as SSHAT and CDR2 as FNYEAQ (reference sequence). The CDR3 length is 16 residues. For the CDR3, the DNA is TGTGCTAGCAGCGGGTCCGGGACAGGGCCCACCGGGGAGCTGTTTTTT. This translates into CASSGSGTGPTGELFF. The full variable domain, its missing parts supplied by reference TRBV7-7 and TRBJ2-2, is GAGVSQSPRYKVTKRGQDVTLRCDPISSHATLYWYQQALGQGPEFLTYFNYEAQPDKSGLPSDRFSAERPEGSISTLTIQRTEQRDSAMYRCASSGSGTGPTGELFFGEGSRLTVL.

The chain recombines TRBV5-8 with TRBJ1-5; 7 nucleotides agree with TRBD1. CDR3 length: 17 amino acids. Unmatched junction bases numbered 14, after V lost 4 bases and J lost 4 bases. Germline V CDR1 and CDR2: SGHTS, YDEGEE. The CDR3 DNA is TGTGCCAGCAGCCACAGGGGACAGTTGAGCCAGAATCAGCCCCAGCATTTT. The encoded protein is CASSHRGQLSQNQPQHF.

The chain is built from TRBV6-5 and TRBJ2-7; weak D call: TRBD1 (6 bases). This CDR3 contains 14 residues. Germline CDR1 reads MNHEY; CDR2 reads SVGAGI. Trimming took 2 bases from V and 4 from J, leaving 12 bases between them. CDR3 protein: CASSYDGRGYEQYF. Here the CDR3 DNA reads TGTGCCAGCAGTTACGACGGAAGGGGGTACGAGCAGTACTTC.

The chain has TRBV20-1 and TRBJ2-7, with 7 bases lining up with TRBD1. Losses at the gene ends were 3 bases for V and 0 bases for J; bases not matched to a gene: 5. Germline lookup yields CDR1 DFQATT and CDR2 SNEGSKA (reference sequence). The CDR3 covers 14 residues. The CDR3 is CSASRPGGSYEQYF. DNA for the CDR3: TGCAGTGCTAGTAGGCCAGGGGGCTCCTACGAGCAGTACTTC.

V gene TRBV5-1 combines with J gene TRBJ1-4; TRBD1 is a possible D gene (6 bases). V lost 4 bases to trimming and J lost 0 bases, with 13 bases between them. The CDR3 is made up of 16 amino acids. Germline values: CDR1 SGHRS, CDR2 YFSETQ. CDR3 sequence reads: CASSPVRGATNEKLFF. In nucleotides, the CDR3 is TGCGCCAGCAGCCCGGTCAGGGGCGCAACTAATGAAAAACTGTTTTTT.

This chain joins TRBV27 and TRBJ2-3; tentative D call: TRBD2 (6 bases). Germline V gives CDR1 MNHEY, CDR2 SMNVEV (reference sequence). Trimming stripped 2 bases from V and 6 bases from J, with 9 bases between. This CDR3 has 13 residues. CDR3 sequence reads: CASSLVSGDTQYF. The CDR3 DNA reads TGTGCCAGCAGTTTAGTGAGCGGGGATACGCAGTATTTT.

This rearrangement joins TRBV28 to TRBJ1-2; a weak D match, TRBD1 (6 bases). V was trimmed by 3 bases and J by 2 bases, leaving 10 bases between them. Germline V gene sequence: CDR1 MDHEN, CDR2 SYDVKM. The CDR3 consists of 14 residues. The chain's CDR3 is CASSFPGTNYGYTF. CDR3 sequence (DNA): TGTGCCAGCAGTTTCCCCGGGACAAACTATGGCTACACCTTC.

V gene TRBV7-6 combines with J gene TRBJ2-1; no clear D gene. Trimming shortened V by 1 base and J by 13 bases, and 8 bases separated the two germline ends. Germline-derived CDR1 and CDR2 are SGHVS and FNYEAQ. CDR3 length: 11 residues. The CDR3 protein is CASSLGAYQFF. Written as DNA, the CDR3 is TGTGCCAGCAGCTTAGGCGCATACCAGTTCTTC. The complete variable domain, with remaining parts taken from reference TRBV7-6 and TRBJ2-1, reads GAGVSQSPRYKVTKRGQDVALRCDPISGHVSLYWYRQALGQGPEFLTYFNYEAQQDKSGLPNDRFSAERPEGSISTLTIQRTEQRDSAMYRCASSLGAYQFFGPGTRLTVL.

The V call is TRBV7-2, the J call TRBJ2-7; a weak D match, TRBD2 (6 bases). The germline V gene encodes CDR1 SGHTA and CDR2 FQGNSA. The CDR3 has 14 amino acids. With 5 bases removed from V and 4 bases from J, the gap between germline ends came to 15 bases. The CDR3 region has the DNA TGTGCCAGCAGCCCCCGAAGCGGAGGGTACGAGCAGTACTTC. Protein sequence: CASSPRSGGYEQYF.

The chain couples TRBV19 to TRBJ1-5, with TRBD1 matching 8 bases. CDR1 is LNHDA and CDR2 is SQIVND in the germline V gene (reference sequence). The J segment lost 1 base and the V segment lost 8 bases, leaving 10 bases of the junction unmatched. The length of the CDR3 is 16 residues. CDR3 in DNA: TGTGCCAGTGGACCAGGGGGCTTCGTGAGCAATCAGCCCCAGCATTTT. Its protein is CASGPGGFVSNQPQHF.

This clone came up a few times. The chain carries TRBV28 and TRBJ1-1; D is ambiguous. The CDR3 consists of 13 residues. Deletions cut 7 bases from V and 1 base from J, with 10 bases between. Germline V lookup: CDR1 MDHEN, CDR2 SYDVKM. CDR3 protein: CASNRRANTEAFF. The CDR3 nucleotides read TGTGCCAGCAATAGGCGGGCGAACACTGAAGCTTTCTTT.

This chain connects TRBV19 to TRBJ1-1, with TRBD1 identical over 8 bases. Germline V gene data show CDR1 as LNHDA and CDR2 as SQIVND (reference sequence). The CDR3 runs to 13 residues. V lost 10 bases to trimming and J lost 4 bases; unmatched junction nucleotides: 8. DNA for the CDR3: TGTGCCACTATGGACAGGGTCTCCACTGAAGCTTTCTTT. Translated, it gives CATMDRVSTEAFF.

This rearrangement joins TRBV5-4 to TRBJ2-5; TRBD1 agrees at 10 bases. The germline CDR1 and CDR2 sequences are SGHNT and YYREEE (reference sequence). V trimming: 4 bases; J trimming: 10 bases; junction bases outside the gene matches: 7. The CDR3 length is 13 residues. DNA of the CDR3: TGTGCCAGCAGCGTTGGGACAGGGGATAACCAGTACTTC. Amino acids: CASSVGTGDNQYF.

This chain links TRBV12-3 or TRBV12-4 with TRBJ2-5; 7 bases match TRBD1. This CDR3 is built from 13 residues. V shed 6 bases, J shed 5 bases, and the junction held 6 bases outside the gene matches. The CDR3 region is CASRAQGRETQYF. CDR3 nucleotides: TGTGCCAGCAGGGCACAGGGGCGGGAGACCCAGTACTTC.

The chain joins TRBV28 to TRBJ2-1; 12 nucleotides match TRBD2. Germline V gene data show CDR1 as MDHEN and CDR2 as SYDVKM. This CDR3 contains 13 residues. The ends lost 11 bases at V and 8 bases at J; junction bases unmatched: 7. CDR3 protein: CAAYGTSGYEQFF. CDR3 sequence (DNA): TGTGCCGCCTACGGGACTAGCGGGTATGAGCAGTTCTTC.

The rearrangement joins TRBV28 to TRBJ2-1; D not resolved. The CDR3 has 11 amino acids. The V gene's germline CDR1 is MDHEN and CDR2 SYDVKM. Trimming shortened V by 5 bases and J by 9 bases, and 8 bases separated the two germline ends. CDR3 region: CASSGPIEQFF. The CDR3 DNA reads as TGTGCCAGCAGTGGGCCAATTGAGCAGTTCTTC.